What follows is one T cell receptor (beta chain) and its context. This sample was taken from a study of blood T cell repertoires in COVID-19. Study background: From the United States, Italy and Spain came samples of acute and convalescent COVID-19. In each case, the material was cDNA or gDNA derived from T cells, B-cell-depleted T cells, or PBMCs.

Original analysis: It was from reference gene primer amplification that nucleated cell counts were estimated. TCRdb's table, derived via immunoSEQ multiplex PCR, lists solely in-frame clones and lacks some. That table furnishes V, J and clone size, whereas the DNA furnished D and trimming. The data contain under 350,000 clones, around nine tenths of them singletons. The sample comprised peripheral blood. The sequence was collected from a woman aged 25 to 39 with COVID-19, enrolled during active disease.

The CDR3 DNA follows: TGTGCCAGCAGCTTGGACGGCACTGAAGCTTTCTTT. Protein: CASSLDGTEAFF. The chain has TRBV5-4 and TRBJ1-1, with unresolved D. Germline V gene lookup returns CDR1 SGHNT and CDR2 YYREEE (reference sequence). V dropped 0 bases and J dropped 4 bases, with 4 bases sitting between them. The CDR3 sequence is 12 residues long. Variable domain in full (rest from reference TRBV5-4 and TRBJ1-1): ETGVTQSPTHLIKTRGQQVTLRCSSQSGHNTVSWYQQALGQGPQFIFQYYREEENGRGNFPPRFSGLQFPNYSSELNVNALELDDSALYLCASSLDGTEAFFGQGTRLTVV.